Listed below are T cell receptor beta chains from one sample, sequenced in a study of technical replicates of blood from several donors. Sequencing was performed with immunoSEQ multiplex PCR; in TCRdb, only in-frame clones are kept and a portion is missing. The top ten clones hold 0.27% of a sample with 75,000 to 100,000 clones, 75% to 95% of them seen once. The sequenced sample was T cells isolated from PBMCs. The source of these receptors is a human donor in good health. CDR3s include the opening cysteine and the closing phenylalanine or tryptophan. The D gene is left open where the match is weak. Where a row states a size, it is once, few, many or the class of an expanded clone; other rows omit it.

j_gene | v_gene | d_gene | abundance | CDR3aa | CDR3nt
TRBJ1-5 | TRBV6-1 | - | - | CASGTPYSNQPQHF | TGTGCCAGCGGTACCCCCTATAGCAATCAGCCCCAGCATTTT
TRBJ2-2 | TRBV11-3 | - | few | CASSLLTANTGELFF | TGTGCCAGCAGCTTACTGACAGCGAACACCGGGGAGCTGTTTTTT
TRBJ2-2 | TRBV7-7 | TRBD2 | - | CASSFTSGSNGELFF | TGTGCCAGCAGCTTTACTAGCGGGAGTAACGGGGAGCTGTTTTTT
TRBJ2-5 | TRBV7-9 | - | - | CASSFPPIGGGNSRETQYF | TGTGCCAGCAGCTTCCCCCCTATCGGCGGGGGCAATAGTCGAGAGACCCAGTACTTC
TRBJ2-7 | TRBV11-3 | TRBD2 | - | CASSLDPGLVIHEQYF | TGTGCCAGCAGCTTAGACCCGGGACTAGTTATCCACGAGCAGTACTTC
TRBJ2-2 | TRBV10-3 | - | - | CAISPRGETGNAGELFF | TGTGCCATCAGTCCCAGGGGGGAGACGGGGAACGCCGGGGAGCTGTTTTTT
TRBJ1-1 | TRBV13 | - | few | CASSLTSLPEAFF | TGTGCCAGCAGCTTAACCTCCCTACCTGAAGCTTTCTTT
TRBJ1-2 | TRBV16 | TRBD1 | once | CASSANRDSLNYGYTF | TGTGCCAGCAGCGCTAACCGGGACAGCCTTAACTATGGCTACACCTTC
TRBJ2-7 | TRBV28 | - | - | CASSSIGPDRAIGGEQYF | TGTGCCAGCAGTTCTATAGGCCCCGACAGGGCGATCGGGGGCGAGCAGTACTTC
TRBJ1-1 | TRBV11-3 | - | - | CASSLGRTEAFF | TGTGCCAGCAGCTTAGGGAGAACTGAAGCTTTCTTT
TRBJ2-1 | TRBV2 | TRBD1 | - | CASGRDSNEQFF | TGTGCCAGCGGCCGGGACAGCAATGAGCAGTTCTTC
TRBJ2-4 | TRBV6-5 | - | once | CASSYSVSATKNIQYF | TGTGCCAGCAGTTACTCGGTATCAGCGACCAAAAACATTCAGTACTTC
TRBJ2-2 | TRBV14 | - | - | CASSHRFGQFNTGELFF | TGTGCCAGCAGCCACCGATTTGGACAGTTTAACACCGGGGAGCTGTTTTTT
TRBJ1-1 | TRBV4-1 | - | - | CASSYGGQGTEAFF | TGCGCCAGCAGCTACGGGGGGCAGGGCACTGAAGCTTTCTTT
TRBJ2-7 | TRBV4-1 | - | - | CASSHRLSSYEQYF | TGCGCCAGCAGTCATCGTTTGAGCTCCTACGAGCAGTACTTC
TRBJ1-3 | TRBV10-3 | TRBD1 | - | CAIRPGTGASGNTIYF | TGTGCCATCAGGCCCGGGACAGGGGCCTCTGGAAACACCATATATTTT
TRBJ1-2 | TRBV6-4 | - | few | CASSDQLISGLDGYTF | TGTGCCAGCAGTGACCAACTTATTTCAGGGCTGGATGGCTACACCTTC
TRBJ1-5 | TRBV7-9 | - | - | CASSLSGSPTSPQHF | TGTGCCAGCAGCTTATCAGGGTCTCCAACTTCGCCCCAGCATTTT
TRBJ1-2 | TRBV9 | - | few | CASSSRPNTGSGYTF | TGTGCCAGCAGCTCTCGACCGAATACAGGGAGCGGCTACACCTTC
TRBJ2-7 | TRBV6-1 | - | - | CASQTSLGYEQYF | TGTGCCAGCCAGACTAGTCTGGGCTACGAGCAGTACTTC
TRBJ2-6 | TRBV6-1 | - | - | CAYGFANVLTF | TGTGCCTACGGTTTTGCCAACGTCCTGACTTTC
TRBJ1-2 | TRBV7-9 | - | - | CASSPQDRSLGYGYTF | TGTGCCAGCAGCCCACAAGACAGGAGTCTAGGCTATGGCTACACCTTC
TRBJ1-5 | TRBV28 | TRBD1 | - | CAGRGAELPNQPQHF | TGTGCCGGCAGGGGGGCAGAACTCCCCAATCAGCCCCAGCATTTT